Below are 12 T cell receptor beta chains sequenced from a single sample in a study of memory CD4+ T cells and cytomegalovirus serostatus. Measured with immunoSEQ multiplex PCR; TCRdb has only the in-frame clones, and not every one. The sample contains about 60,000 clones, about 74% of which appear only once. The sort gate was single viable CD3+CD4+CD8-CD45RO+ cells for memory CD4+ T cells. The sequenced sample was memory CD4+ T cells from blood. The receptor source for this set is an adult in good health and CMV-seronegative.

J is TRBJ2-5 and V is TRBV27; maybe TRBD1 (5 bases). Trimming took 3 bases from V and 7 from J, leaving 15 bases between them. The CDR3 is 14 residues long. CDR1 MNHEY and CDR2 SMNVEV come from the germline V gene (reference sequence). This CDR3 reads CASSFAGWKGTQYF. CDR3 nucleotide sequence: TGTGCCAGCAGTTTCGCAGGGTGGAAGGGGACCCAGTACTTC.

This clone has only a few counts. The chain is built from TRBV28 and TRBJ1-1; D might be TRBD1 (5 bases). Germline assignment: CDR1 MDHEN and CDR2 SYDVKM. The CDR3 spans 13 residues. V was cut by 8 bases and J by 0 bases, with 10 bases left in between. The CDR3 sequence is CASLTALNTEAFF. For the CDR3, the DNA is TGTGCCAGCCTGACAGCTCTGAACACTGAAGCTTTCTTT.

The V and J genes are TRBV5-5 and TRBJ1-6, with 8 bases identical to TRBD1. Unmatched junction bases numbered 5, after V lost 2 bases and J lost 7 bases. The CDR3 has 15 amino acids. Germline V gene sequence: CDR1 SGHKS, CDR2 YYEKEE (reference sequence). The CDR3 here is CASSFSRDRNSPLHF. The CDR3 region has the DNA TGTGCCAGCAGCTTCTCCCGGGACAGGAATTCACCCCTCCACTTT.

The V call is TRBV11-2, the J call TRBJ1-3; no clear D. Germline CDR1 and CDR2: SGHAT and FQNNGV. V was shortened by 0 bases and J by 4 bases, with 10 bases between the two germline ends. The CDR3 is 15 amino acids. The CDR3 coding sequence is TGTGCCAGCAGCTTAGATTTACGGATGGGAAACACCATATATTTT. This codes for CASSLDLRMGNTIYF.

The gene calls are TRBV7-3 and TRBJ2-5, with D possibly TRBD2 on 6 matching bases. The CDR3 has 15 amino acids. V was clipped by 4 bases and J by 5 bases, with 17 bases between them. Per the germline V gene, CDR1 is SGHTA and CDR2 is FQGTGA. DNA of the CDR3: TGTGCCAGCAGCTCTTCGGGACTCCCCGGGGAGACCCAGTACTTC. It yields the protein CASSSSGLPGETQYF. Looking up the rest from reference TRBV7-3 and TRBJ2-5 gives the full variable domain: GAGVSQTPSNKVTEKGKYVELRCDPISGHTALYWYRQSLGQGPEFLIYFQGTGAADDSGLPNDRFFAVRPEGSVSTLKIQRTERGDSAVYLCASSSSGLPGETQYFGPGTRLLVL.

CDR3 sequence (DNA): TGTGCCAGCAGCCCTCGAGACACGAACACTGAAGCTTTCTTT. Its translation is CASSPRDTNTEAFF. V and J are TRBV9 and TRBJ1-1, with D unclear. V dropped 4 bases and J dropped 1 base, with 11 bases sitting between them. In germline, CDR1 is SGDLS, CDR2 YYNGEE. The CDR3 length is 14 residues.

J is TRBJ1-2 and V is TRBV30, with 8 bases identical to TRBD1. Germline lookup yields CDR1 GTSNPN and CDR2 SVGIG (reference sequence). V shed 3 bases and J 5 bases; nucleotides not matched to a gene: 11. This CDR3 region has 15 residues. The CDR3 sequence is CAWRLSGQALYGYTF. The CDR3 nucleotides are TGTGCCTGGAGACTATCGGGACAGGCGCTGTATGGCTACACCTTC.

This clone is categorized as medium-sized. The CDR3 region has the DNA TGTGCCAGCAGTTTCTCTGGACGCTTGGTTCAGCCCCAGCATTTT. Its protein product is CASSFSGRLVQPQHF. V gene TRBV28 combines with J gene TRBJ1-5, with D unclear. Trimming took off 3 bases at V and 6 bases at J, with 15 bases between the two ends. Germline assignment: CDR1 MDHEN and CDR2 SYDVKM. CDR3 length equals 15 residues.

This clone has more than one count but fewer than ten. This sequence joins TRBV5-1 and TRBJ1-3; D ambiguous. CDR3 size: 16 residues. The V gene lost 2 bases and the J gene lost 0 bases, with 12 bases spanning the gap. Germline values: CDR1 SGHRS, CDR2 YFSETQ. The CDR3 protein is CASSFGRISSGNTIYF. CDR3 bases: TGCGCCAGCAGCTTTGGCAGAATCAGCTCTGGAAACACCATATATTTT.

Only a few counts were recorded for this clone. The V call is TRBV6-1, the J call TRBJ1-1; D may be TRBD1 (6 bases). This CDR3 is built from 14 residues. V was shortened by 0 bases and J by 3 bases, with 8 bases between the two germline ends. Germline CDR1 reads MNHNS; CDR2 reads SASEGT. The CDR3 reads CASSEAYRDTEAFF. The CDR3 DNA sequence: TGTGCCAGCAGTGAAGCCTACAGGGACACTGAAGCTTTCTTT.

The CDR3 region has the DNA TGTGCCAGCAGATCTGAAGGGGGCATGAACACTGAAGCTTTCTTT. It translates to CASRSEGGMNTEAFF. The chain uses TRBV6-4 and TRBJ1-1; 7 positions match TRBD1. The germline V gene has CDR1 MRHNA and CDR2 SNTAGT. Trimming took 6 bases from V and 0 from J; bases not matched to a gene: 7. This CDR3 has 15 residues.

This rearrangement joins TRBV7-9 to TRBJ1-2; maybe TRBD1 (6 bases). V lost 0 bases and J lost 4, with 15 bases in between. Germline assignment: CDR1 SEHNR and CDR2 FQNEAQ (reference sequence). The CDR3 loop spans 16 amino acids. CDR3 DNA: TGTGCCAGCAGCTTAGCGCTACCACAGGGATCCTATGGCTACACCTTC. Translated: CASSLALPQGSYGYTF.